This T cell receptor (beta chain) was recorded in a study of Ad26.COV2.S vaccination and SARS-CoV-2 variants. The germline V gene has CDR1 WSHSY and CDR2 SAAADI. The V gene lost 6 bases and the J gene lost 3 bases, with 8 bases spanning the gap. The CDR3 sequence is 12 residues long. The treatment here: some 20 received Ad26.COV2.S at low or high dose, single or two shots; roughly five received placebo; per-sample allocation not given. Sampling was performed 63 days after the first vaccine or placebo injection. Clones were sequenced by immunoSEQ multiplex PCR, and TCRdb holds only the in-frame ones, with some missing. The sample records around 300,000 clones, around 88% being singletons.

This chain connects TRBV10-2 to TRBJ1-1; D remains ambiguous. The sequencing used peripheral blood, collected in a trial of Ad26.COV2.S vaccine versus placebo. The sequence was obtained from a person aged 18-60 years who received the Ad26.COV2.S COVID-19 vaccine or a placebo. The CDR3 here is CASSEEHTEAFF. The CDR3 bases are TGCGCCAGCAGCGAGGAACACACTGAAGCTTTCTTT.